This passage covers 3 T cell receptor beta chains from one sample sequenced in a study of metastatic and nonmetastatic thyroid tumors. TCRdb re-analyzed the PCR reads using MiXCR. The sample lists about 50,000 clones, around 4% seen once, with roughly a tenth in the top ten. The entire patient cohort was treatment-naive prior to thyroid surgery. Sequencing was done on a sample of blood. Receptor source: a female donor with papillary thyroid cancer or a benign thyroid nodule (not recorded which). Some clones in this sample may be carry-over from other donors' samples.

This clone was recorded many times. With a much larger clone just one base away, this may be a read error. This chain connects TRBV11-3 to TRBJ1-1, with 8 bases aligning to TRBD1. The length of the CDR3 is 17 residues. From germline, CDR1 is SGHNT and CDR2 YENEEA. CDR3: CASGLGSGTGVNTEAFF. DNA of the CDR3: TGTGCCAGCGGCTTAGGGTCCGGGACAGGCGTGAACACTGAAGCTTTCTTT.

This clone was seen a few times. The chain recombines TRBV6-2 or TRBV6-3 with TRBJ1-1; possibly TRBD1 for D (6 bases). Trimming cost V 5 bases and J 6 bases, with 19 bases left between them. The germline V gene has CDR1 MNHEY and CDR2 SVGEGT. The CDR3 spans 15 residues. This chain's CDR3 is CASSATGLGIAEAFF. CDR3 nucleotide sequence: TGTGCCAGCAGTGCGACAGGCCTTGGGATCGCTGAAGCTTTCTTT.

With respect to this clone: Sequence at one end of the junction differs from germline and may be a read error. V gene TRBV5-1 combines with J gene TRBJ2-3; D gene unclear. This CDR3 region has 14 residues. Germline V CDR1 and CDR2: SGHRS, YFSETQ. The DNA of the CDR3 is TGTGCCAGCACCCAGGAGAGTATCACAGATACGCAGTATTTT. Protein: CASTQESITDTQYF. The full variable domain, rest sourced from reference TRBV5-1 and TRBJ2-3, is KAGVTQTPRYLIKTRGQQVTLSCSPISGHRSVSWYQQTPGQGLQFLFEYFSETQRNKGNFPGRFSGRQFSNSRSEMNVSTLELGDSALYLCASTQESITDTQYFGPGTRLTVL.